Below, one T cell receptor (beta chain) is given with its context. This clonotype was counted a few times. The antigen this receptor binds is unknown. No qualities accompany the bases; no much larger clone lies one base away. The data belong to a study of T cells after yellow fever vaccination (dated by TCRdb to about 2019). Describing the broader study: The SMART-Seq v4 Ultra Low Input RNA kit was used to prepare libraries from fractions with low cell numbers. To follow T-cell clones before and after both primary and booster YFV17D yellow fever vaccination, bulk TCR alpha and beta repertoires underwent longitudinal sequencing. The cohort comprised two healthy male donors, one aged 18 to 29 and one aged 30 to 40 years. Bulk PBMC replicates and cell subsets were isolated from blood drawn at multiple timepoints before and after both primary and secondary immunization.

Synthesis of TCR cDNA relied on 5'RACE template switching, a step that introduced a universal primer site along with unique molecular identifiers. cDNA synthesis was primed from both the TCR alpha and TCR beta constant segments. Two PCR steps were used to amplify libraries, with sample barcodes and sequencing adapters being added in the second step. Sequencing of the libraries was done on either Illumina HiSeq 2500 (2x100 bp) or NovaSeq (2x150 bp). The paper's processing steps were these. Reads were demultiplexed and collapsed into UMI consensus sequences with MIGEC, and V(D)J alignment was performed with MiXCR. Vaccine-responding clonotypes were defined with edgeR using replicate PBMC samples, requiring FDR below 0.01 and a log2 fold change above 5 up to day 15. Each bulk clonotype received a CD4 or CD8 identity based on whether the sequenced CD4 or CD8 repertoire contained that clonotype at higher abundance. Clones were called with MiXCR by TCRdb after fastp trimmed the public reads at Q25, and only in-frame beta chains were retained. Rows matching on CDR3 protein sequence are summarized as one entry with the most common DNA and genes. TCRdb, not the original authors, processed these V and J calls. The sample table records 170,000 or so distinct CDR3 sequences; roughly 6.4% of these occur just once. Approximately 3% of the sample is held by the ten biggest clonotypes.

What the work shows at the level of the full study, not this receptor alone: A small share of clonotypes was detected in both CD4 and CD8 compartments, with the overlap likely arising from convergent recombination. Most clones expanded after primary vaccination (almost 98% of CD4 and over 80% of CD8) were re-detected after the booster, suggesting that broad memory maintenance occurred. Because the study included only a couple of donors, the extent to which the findings can be generalized is limited. Computational filtering was required because FACS-sorted repertoires could contain abundant contaminating clonotypes from the bulk population. Compared with the primary T-cell response, the secondary T-cell response was faster but weaker, reaching its peak on day 5 rather than on day 15.

What the treatment or condition label conveys for this sample: live attenuated yellow fever vaccine strain. A standard Ficoll-Paque protocol was used to isolate PBMCs from peripheral blood. Dynabeads CD4 and CD8 positive selection kits were used to isolate the CD4 and CD8 T-cell fractions. RNA was extracted with TriZol from bulk PBMCs, CD4 and CD8 fractions, and dextramer-positive and dextramer-negative fractions. Measured from the cysteine to the phenylalanine, the CDR3 is 18 residues long. The sequence is cut down to CDR3 DNA, 54 bases in frame from base 1. According to the germline V gene, CDR1 reads SGHAT and CDR2 reads FQNNGV. Germline trimming amounts to 3 bases on V and 6 bases on J, with 12 as the count of junction bases outside the gene matches.

This chain is built from TRBV11-2 and TRBJ2-4, and TRBD2 aligns with 12 junction nucleotides. The receptor comes from a man between 18 and 35 years old who received the YFV17D yellow fever vaccine. Here the sequenced sample was CD4+ T cells sorted from PBMCs, taken on the day of the first yellow fever vaccination. The CDR3 has the sequence CASSFPYLGGLAGNIQYF. The bases read TGTGCCAGCAGCTTTCCTTATCTCGGGGGACTAGCGGGAAACATTCAGTACTTC.